A single sample gave rise to the 14 T cell receptor beta chains below, sequenced in a study of shared clonotypes between healthy human individuals. Sequencing was performed with immunoSEQ multiplex PCR; in TCRdb, only in-frame clones are kept and a portion is missing. The table includes 1.5 million to 1.9 million clones, 98% detected once. The sequenced material came from naive CD4+ T cells sorted from blood. Subset given: CD45RA+ positively selected. The receptor set was obtained from a man aged 25 to 45 in good health.

J is TRBJ2-7 and V is TRBV10-3, with 8 nucleotides matching TRBD1. The CDR3 totals 17 residues. V trimming: 3 bases; J trimming: 5 bases; junction bases outside the gene matches: 15. Germline lookup yields CDR1 ENHRY and CDR2 SYGVKD. CDR3: CAISDAPTDRGQHEQYF. The CDR3 nucleotides are TGTGCCATCAGTGACGCACCGACCGACAGGGGTCAACACGAGCAGTACTTC.

A word on this clone: Other nucleotide sequences in the sample specify the same CDR3. The chain has TRBV28 and TRBJ1-2, with D unclear. With 4 bases removed from V and 4 bases from J, the gap between germline ends came to 4 bases. Germline loops: CDR1 MDHEN, CDR2 SYDVKM. This CDR3 is 11 amino acids long. CDR3 sequence reads: CASSSAYGYTF. In DNA, the CDR3 is TGTGCCAGCAGTTCGGCCTATGGCTACACCTTC.

This clone was seen only once. This sequence joins TRBV5-1 and TRBJ2-2; no definite D call. The CDR3 consists of 15 residues. Per germline, CDR1 SGHRS and CDR2 YFSETQ. Trimming stripped 3 bases from V and 3 bases from J, with 12 bases between. The CDR3 nucleotides are TGCGCCAGCAGCTACCCCCGTTCGGACACCGGGGAGCTGTTTTTT. Its translation is CASSYPRSDTGELFF. The entire variable domain, with the rest obtained from reference TRBV5-1 and TRBJ2-2, is as follows: KAGVTQTPRYLIKTRGQQVTLSCSPISGHRSVSWYQQTPGQGLQFLFEYFSETQRNKGNFPGRFSGRQFSNSRSEMNVSTLELGDSALYLCASSYPRSDTGELFFGEGSRLTVL.

This clone was detected a few times. The V call is TRBV7-8, the J call TRBJ2-1; tentatively, D is TRBD2 (6 bases). V was cut by 5 bases and J by 6 bases, with 23 bases left in between. In germline, CDR1 is SGHVS, CDR2 FQNEAQ. This CDR3 contains 17 residues. Here the CDR3 DNA reads TGTGCCAGCAGCCCGCTACCACCGGGACTGGACTCCAATGAGCAGTTCTTC. This sequence encodes CASSPLPPGLDSNEQFF.

The V gene is TRBV28, the J gene TRBJ2-3, with 9 bases that match TRBD1. The CDR3 has 17 residues. Looked up from germline, CDR1 is MDHEN and CDR2 is SYDVKM. Unmatched junction bases numbered 15, after V lost 8 bases and J lost 3 bases. The CDR3 sequence: CASLRIEQGAGTDTQYF. The CDR3 region has the DNA TGTGCCAGCCTACGAATCGAACAGGGGGCAGGAACAGATACGCAGTATTTT. Drawing the rest from reference TRBV28 and TRBJ2-3, the complete variable domain is DVKVTQSSRYLVKRTGEKVFLECVQDMDHENMFWYRQDPGLGLRLIYFSYDVKMKEKGDIPEGYSVSREKKERFSLILESASTNQTSMYLCASLRIEQGAGTDTQYFGPGTRLTVL.

The genes are TRBV5-4 and TRBJ1-4, with 9 bases matching TRBD1. CDR3 length: 14 residues. Losses at the gene ends were 4 bases for V and 7 bases for J; bases not matched to a gene: 5. Germline values: CDR1 SGHNT, CDR2 YYREEE (reference sequence). Written as DNA, the CDR3 is TGTGCCAGCAGCCGGGACAGGGCGAGTGAAAAACTGTTTTTT. Protein product: CASSRDRASEKLFF.

The chain carries TRBV9 and TRBJ2-3; the D gene is possibly TRBD1 (7 bases). Germline CDR1 is SGDLS and CDR2 is YYNGEE. This CDR3 comprises 16 residues. Trimming removed 4 bases from V and 6 bases from J, with 21 bases in between. The CDR3 DNA is TGTGCCAGCAGCCCAGGGGGGCGGCATACAATCGATACGCAGTATTTT. Translating it yields CASSPGGRHTIDTQYF.

This sequence joins TRBV4-1 and TRBJ2-5, with 7 positions matching TRBD1. Germline V gene sequence: CDR1 MGHRA, CDR2 YSYEKL. V shed 2 bases, J shed 5 bases, and the junction held 11 bases outside the gene matches. This CDR3 contains 16 residues. In nucleotides, the CDR3 is TGCGCCAGCAGCCAACCTACAGGGGCCTCACGGGAGACCCAGTACTTC. It codes for CASSQPTGASRETQYF.

The chain carries TRBV18 and TRBJ2-5; weak D call: TRBD2 (5 bases). The V end was cut by 10 bases, the J end by 2 bases, with 17 bases between. This CDR3 contains 14 residues. CDR1 and CDR2 from the germline V gene are KGHSH and LQKENI. The CDR3 DNA reads TGTGCCATACCCGCCAGGAGGAAACAAGAGACCCAGTACTTC. Protein sequence: CAIPARRKQETQYF.

This clone was detected once. The CDR3 DNA sequence: TGTGCCAGTAGTATGCTAACCAAAGCCGACAACCAGCAGTTCTTC. Protein product: CASSMLTKADNQQFF. J is TRBJ2-1 and V is TRBV19; D remains unclear. The germline V gene encodes CDR1 LNHDA and CDR2 SQIVND (reference sequence). V lost 3 bases and J 11 bases, leaving 20 bases between the germline ends. The CDR3 is 15 amino acids.

The chain has TRBV19 and TRBJ2-3; 10 positions agree with TRBD1. With V trimmed by 4 bases and J by 3 bases, 4 bases remained unmatched. The CDR3 sequence is 15 residues long. Germline CDR1 and CDR2: LNHDA and SQIVND (reference sequence). The CDR3 nucleotides read TGTGCCAGTAGTACACCGGGACAGGGGACAGATACGCAGTATTTT. The encoded protein is CASSTPGQGTDTQYF.

The chain links TRBV19 to TRBJ2-6, with 8 bases matching TRBD1. Per the germline V gene, CDR1 is LNHDA and CDR2 is SQIVND (reference sequence). The trim removed 4 bases at V and 4 bases at J, leaving 9 bases unmatched. The CDR3 contains 17 residues. This CDR3 reads CASSTGGASYGANVLTF. CDR3 DNA: TGTGCCAGTAGTACAGGGGGCGCGTCGTACGGGGCCAACGTCCTGACTTTC.

This clone has a single count. The chain recombines TRBV7-9 with TRBJ2-2; 7 positions agree with TRBD2. Germline V gene sequence: CDR1 SEHNR, CDR2 FQNEAQ (reference sequence). After removal of 5 bases from V and 1 base from J, the junction contained 10 bases not matched to a gene. The CDR3 has 17 amino acids. The CDR3 loop reads CASSRPSGIKNTGELFF. DNA of the CDR3: TGTGCCAGCAGCCGACCGAGCGGGATTAAGAACACCGGGGAGCTGTTTTTT.

On this clone itself: An end of the junction differs from the germline gene, which may be a read error. This chain links TRBV7-7 with TRBJ2-7, with 9 bases fitting TRBD1. The CDR3 sequence is 14 residues long. Germline CDR1 is SSHAT and CDR2 is FNYEAQ (reference sequence). In nucleotides, the CDR3 is TGTGCTAGCAGCCGCGGACAGGGGCCCTACGAGCAGTACTTC. Translating it yields CASSRGQGPYEQYF.